This T cell receptor beta chain is drawn from a study of neurological immune-mediated disorders (dated by TCRdb to between 2017 and 2020). Turning to the overall study: Among the approximately 35 multiple sclerosis patients, relapsing-remitting MS accounted for about 31 and secondary progressive MS accounted for 3. Longitudinal samples, technical triplicates and paired sorted CD4+ and CD8+ T-cell subsets, alongside PBMC samples, were included among the 90 to 130 TCR-beta libraries. Longitudinal HAM/TSP and healthy donors had 3 time-points each (3-40 month intervals). Peripheral blood TCR-beta repertoires from patients with HTLV-I-associated myelopathy (HAM/TSP), patients with multiple sclerosis, and healthy controls were compared in the study using UMI-based sequencing. The cohort comprised 68 subjects: 15 or so HAM/TSP patients, 35 or so multiple sclerosis patients and some 20 healthy controls.

The table lists this clonotype with many counts. It has no known antigen specificity. Per-base qualities were not stored, and no clone one base away is much larger. The sample's time point label, decoded: longitudinal time-point 3. For unsorted PBMC libraries, 2 million PBMCs were used after storage in RNAlater at -80 degrees C until RNA extraction. The multiple sclerosis patients were enrolled in a US clinical protocol that evaluated disease progression with magnetic resonance imaging. PBMCs were separated from peripheral blood using Ficoll-Hypaque density gradient centrifugation and then cryopreserved in liquid nitrogen. CDR1 and CDR2, looked up from the germline V gene, are SGHRS and YFSETQ. V lost 6 bases and J lost 2 bases; the stretch between them is 15 bases long. From cysteine to phenylalanine, the CDR3 is 14 amino acids long. CDR3 DNA is the only sequence kept; it has 42 bases, read in frame from the first base.

To synthesize cDNA, template-switch 5'RACE was performed with a primer carrying a 10-nucleotide random unique molecular identifier so that each TCR transcript was tagged. Over 200 million TCR-beta sequences, covering 15-18 subjects, were produced in each sequencing run. The RNeasy kit was used for extraction of total RNA. TCR-beta VDJ regions were amplified with primers for the TCR constant region and the 5'RACE anchor, using the KAPA Real-time Library Amplification kit. Sample indexes and Illumina adaptors were added in a first PCR, after which library yield was increased in a second PCR. The roughly 650 bp TCR product was size-selected on a 2% E-gel SizeSelection system after Ampure bead purification. Library quality was checked on a Bioanalyzer, concentration was measured with Qubit, and libraries were quantified with the Kapa Library Quantification kit before pooling. Libraries were sequenced paired-end 2 x 150 bp on an Illumina HiSeq 2500. To increase sequence diversity, about 24-32% phiX was spiked into each library pool. In the original analysis: Quality-filtered reads were processed with the UMI-based MiGEC pipeline, which removed over 75% of raw TCR sequences during error correction. IMGT germline references were used for aligning VDJ genes, and each clonotype was defined as a unique CDR3 amino acid sequence together with its V-J genes. Clonal expansion, Shannon diversity and CDR3 relatedness were evaluated with VDJtools (CalcPairwiseDistances, ClusterSamples), while phylogenetic trees were built in CLCbio workbench. Expanded clones were defined as having at least 8 unique UMIs, based on coefficient-of-variation modelling across technical triplicates. The public reads were quality trimmed at Q25 with fastp and then assembled into clones with MiXCR by TCRdb, keeping productive beta chains. Each CDR3 protein appears once, grouped with its most common genes and DNA. Here the V and J calls rest on TCRdb's processing, not on the authors' analysis. Within this sample are tens of thousands of distinct CDR3 sequences, with about 4.5% of them counted one time only. 5% to 6% of the sample comes from the top ten.

The research as a whole found: Phylogenetic analysis grouped repertoires from 18 of 34 MS patients into a cluster of related CDR3 sequences, suggesting a possible repertoire-level signature. The MS cluster showed no association with clinical or MRI features, and the authors stated that larger cohorts are needed. TCR clonal expansion was greatest in HAM/TSP patients and smallest in MS patients, who ranked below even healthy controls. No identical CDR3 amino acid sequences were shared among expanded clones across subjects, suggesting private TCR-beta repertoires in all groups.

Sequencing was performed on PBMCs. The rearranged segments are TRBV5-1 and TRBJ2-7; the D segment cannot be called with confidence. This TCR was recovered from a woman aged 55-70 years with multiple sclerosis. The encoded CDR3 is CASTPSSLAYEQYF. The base sequence is TGCGCCAGCACCCCCTCTAGTTTGGCCTACGAGCAGTACTTC.